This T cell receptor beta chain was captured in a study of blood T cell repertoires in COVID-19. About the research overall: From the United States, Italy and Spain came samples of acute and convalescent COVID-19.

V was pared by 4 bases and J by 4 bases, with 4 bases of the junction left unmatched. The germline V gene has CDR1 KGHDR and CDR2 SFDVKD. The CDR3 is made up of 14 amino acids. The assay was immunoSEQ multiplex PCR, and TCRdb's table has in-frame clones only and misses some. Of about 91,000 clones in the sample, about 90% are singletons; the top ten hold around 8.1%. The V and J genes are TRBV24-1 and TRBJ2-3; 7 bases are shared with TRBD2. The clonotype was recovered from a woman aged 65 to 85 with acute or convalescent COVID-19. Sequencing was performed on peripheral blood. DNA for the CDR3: TGTGCCACCAGTGACTCAGGGAGGGCAGATACGCAGTATTTT. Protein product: CATSDSGRADTQYF.